The present TCR beta chain was sequenced within a study of identifying expanded T cells in peripheral blood. About this clone itself: Its cognate antigen is unknown.

Trimming removed 2 bases at V and 0 bases at J, with 30 bases between. The CDR3 contains 23 residues. Germline V gives CDR1 SGDLS, CDR2 YYNGEE. Sequenced by immunoSEQ multiplex PCR; TCRdb stores in-frame clones only, minus some. The sample includes 100,000 or so clones, roughly 87% of them seen just once. The study's findings and limits: Two-week clone count variance significantly increased as total template count grew. Technical replicates showed around 1.2 changed clones; two weeks about 16; four weeks 19.

Collection occurred without any documented infections or immune events in donors. The V gene is TRBV9, the J gene TRBJ2-6; D is possibly TRBD1 or TRBD2 (6 bases each). The sequencing sample was made of blood. This TCR came from a person aged 18 to 75 in good health. The CDR3 sequence is CASSVSISSVGQGMLSGANVLTF. The CDR3 region has the DNA TGTGCCAGCAGCGTCAGTATCTCTAGCGTGGGACAAGGGATGCTCTCTGGGGCCAACGTCCTGACTTTC.